These T cell receptor beta chains were read from a single sample in a study of molecular identifiers for immune sequencing clone quantification. TCRdb used MiXCR to reprocess the PCR reads, holding one entry per CDR3 protein. The sample comprises over 600,000 distinct CDR3 sequences, 15% to 20% of which are singletons, and roughly 0.85% rests with the top ten. Sequencing was done on a sample of naive CD8+ T cells from blood, with Jurkat cell RNA spiked in. Receptors were obtained from a human donor in good health. Some libraries in this study had Jurkat cell RNA spiked in. The CDR3 runs from the conserved cysteine through the conserved F or W. A D gene is named only where the DNA matches it firmly. Clone size is stated in some rows and not others, as once, few, many or a class when expanded.

abundance	v_gene	j_gene	d_gene	CDR3nt	CDR3aa
once	TRBV24-1	TRBJ2-1	.	TGTGCCGCCAGTGATTACGACGAAGACAATGAGCAGTTCTTC	CAASDYDEDNEQFF
few	TRBV7-9	TRBJ2-5	TRBD1	TGTGCCAGCAACAACACGGGACAGTCTAAAGAGACCCAGTACTTC	CASNNTGQSKETQYF
.	TRBV20-1	TRBJ2-3	TRBD2	TGCAGTGCTAGAGATGTTGGGCTAGCGGGGATTTCGGATACGCAGTATTTT	CSARDVGLAGISDTQYF
many	TRBV20-1	TRBJ2-4	.	TGCAGTGCTAGACCCAGGAGGGGCAAAAACATTCAGTACTTC	CSARPRRGKNIQYF
many	TRBV6-1	TRBJ2-1	.	TGTGCCAGCAGTGAAAGTCCACAGGGTTTCTACAATGAGCAGTTCTTC	CASSESPQGFYNEQFF
many	TRBV28	TRBJ1-5	.	TGTGCCAGCAGGTTTGGGGGGGGCAATCAGCCCCAGCATTTT	CASRFGGGNQPQHF
many	TRBV5-6	TRBJ2-3	.	TGTGCCAGCAGCTTGGTTGCGCGCACTGCAGATACGCAGTATTTT	CASSLVARTADTQYF
many	TRBV4-3	TRBJ2-5	.	TGCGCCAGCAGCCAAGATCGAGGCGGGGGCGAGACCCAGTACTTC	CASSQDRGGGETQYF
many	TRBV24-1	TRBJ2-5	.	TGTGCCACCAGTGATCCCGACAGGAGTGAGACCCAGTACTTC	CATSDPDRSETQYF
many	TRBV12-3/TRBV12-4	TRBJ2-3	.	TGTGCCAGCAGTTTGAACTACCAGGATACGCAGTATTTT	CASSLNYQDTQYF
many	TRBV3-1	TRBJ2-3	TRBD1	TGTGCCAGCAGCCGACCGGGACAGACCGCTAGCACAGATACGCAGTATTTT	CASSRPGQTASTDTQYF
many	TRBV30	TRBJ1-2	.	TGTGCCTGGAGTCAGACTCAAGGCTACACCTTC	CAWSQTQGYTF
many	TRBV9	TRBJ1-1	.	TGTGCCAGCAGCGCGACAGGTTTGAACACTGAAGCTTTCTTT	CASSATGLNTEAFF
once	TRBV13	TRBJ2-2	.	TGTGCCTGCAGCCTATGGACAAACACCGGGGAGCTGTTTTTT	CACSLWTNTGELFF
many	TRBV4-2	TRBJ2-7	TRBD2	TGTGCCAGCAGCCAAGAGGGTATTAGCGGGGACTACGAGCAGTACTTC	CASSQEGISGDYEQYF
few	TRBV19	TRBJ2-7	.	TGTGCCAGTAGTTTCCGGACAGTTGACTACGAGCAGTACTTC	CASSFRTVDYEQYF
many	TRBV27	TRBJ2-7	TRBD2	TGTGCCAGCAGTACATCGACTAGCGGGATCGGTGAGCAGTACTTC	CASSTSTSGIGEQYF
few	TRBV6-8	TRBJ2-1	.	TGTGCCAGCAGTTACCCCAGGGACCCCTACAATGAGCAGTTCTTC	CASSYPRDPYNEQFF
.	TRBV29-1	TRBJ2-7	TRBD1	TGCAGCGTGACAGGGGTCTACGAGCAGTACTTC	CSVTGVYEQYF
many	TRBV7-2	TRBJ2-3	.	TGTGCCAGCAGCCCCCGAGTAGGGGGTCTCACAGATACGCAGTATTTT	CASSPRVGGLTDTQYF
few	TRBV19	TRBJ2-5	.	TGTGCCAGTAGTATGAACGGGGGGCAGTGGGAGACCCAGTACTTC	CASSMNGGQWETQYF
many	TRBV29-1	TRBJ2-2	TRBD1	TGCAGCGTAACAGGGGACACCGGGGAGCTGTTTTTT	CSVTGDTGELFF
many	TRBV30	TRBJ2-2	.	TGTGCCTGGGGAGGTCACAGTCCCACCGGGGAGCTGTTTTTT	CAWGGHSPTGELFF
many	TRBV30	TRBJ2-6	.	TGTGCCTGGTCGCCAGGGTCTGGGGCCAACGTCCTGACTTTC	CAWSPGSGANVLTF
many	TRBV2	TRBJ2-5	.	TGTGCCAGCAGTGAGCCTAACCAAGAGACCCAGTACTTC	CASSEPNQETQYF
many	TRBV19	TRBJ2-7	.	TGTGCCAGTCGGGACAACTCCTACGAGCAGTACTTC	CASRDNSYEQYF
few	TRBV27	TRBJ1-5	.	TGTGCCAGCAGTCCACCTACCGGGTCACAGCATTTT	CASSPPTGSQHF
many	TRBV6-5	TRBJ2-2	.	TGTGCCAGCAGTATCCGGGACCGATCGAACACCGGGGAGCTGTTTTTT	CASSIRDRSNTGELFF
many	TRBV7-9	TRBJ2-3	.	TGTGCCAGCATCCCGACGGAGGCGTCGGATACGCAGTATTTT	CASIPTEASDTQYF
many	TRBV9	TRBJ2-3	.	TGTGCCAGCAGCGTAGATACGTTAGCGAGCACAGATACGCAGTATTTT	CASSVDTLASTDTQYF